These 25 T cell receptor beta chains originate from one sample sequenced in a study of CD8 T cells in Susac syndrome. With random hexamers, about 0.45 to 1 ug RNA was reverse transcribed. TCRdb recomputed calls from the immunoSEQ multiplex PCR reads with MiXCR, one row per CDR3 protein. The sample carries 180,000 or so distinct CDR3 sequences, about 94% recorded once. The source material was CD4+ T cells from PBMCs. These receptors originate from a human donor in good health.

The chain joins TRBV9 to TRBJ2-7; 8 positions match TRBD2. V lost 0 bases, J lost 6 bases, and 5 bases stayed unmatched. The CDR3 extends over 14 amino acids. The germline gives CDR1 SGDLS, CDR2 YYNGEE. The CDR3 sequence: CASSVEAGDREQYF. The CDR3 nucleotides are TGTGCCAGCAGCGTAGAAGCGGGAGATCGCGAGCAGTACTTC.

V and J are TRBV20-1 and TRBJ2-3; D is possibly TRBD1 (6 bases). Germline V CDR1 and CDR2: DFQATT, SNEGSKA (reference sequence). This CDR3 has 13 amino acids. The V and J ends lost 7 bases and 6 bases respectively, with 17 bases between them. The CDR3 loop is CSVSGTMGDTQYF. The CDR3 DNA reads TGCAGTGTCTCCGGGACAATGGGTGATACGCAGTATTTT.

This chain connects TRBV28 to TRBJ2-7; 11 positions match TRBD1. The CDR3 runs 15 residues. After removal of 7 bases from V and 3 bases from J, the junction contained 8 bases not matched to a gene. Germline CDR1 reads MDHEN; CDR2 reads SYDVKM. The CDR3 spells CASIKTGTGGYEQYF. The DNA for the CDR3 is TGTGCCAGCATCAAGACCGGGACAGGGGGCTACGAGCAGTACTTC.

V and J are TRBV29-1 and TRBJ2-3, with D perhaps TRBD2 (5 bases). Trimming cost V 6 bases and J 5 bases, with 12 bases left between them. The CDR3 consists of 12 residues. In germline, CDR1 is SQVTM, CDR2 ANQGSEA. The DNA for the CDR3 is TGCAGCGTGGGAGAGGTGGGAGATACGCAGTATTTT. This encodes CSVGEVGDTQYF.

The chain is built from TRBV27 and TRBJ2-3, with D perhaps TRBD2 (6 bases). Germline values: CDR1 MNHEY, CDR2 SMNVEV (reference sequence). CDR3 length: 18 residues. Trimming removed 5 bases from V and 0 bases from J, with 21 bases in between. The CDR3 sequence is CASSGRDSLRPSTDTQYF. The CDR3 DNA reads as TGTGCCAGCAGTGGCCGGGACTCCTTAAGACCCAGCACAGATACGCAGTATTTT.

The chain recombines TRBV29-1 with TRBJ1-2; no firm D call. Germline-derived CDR1 and CDR2 are SQVTM and ANQGSEA. CDR3 length: 14 amino acids. Trimming pared 2 bases from V and 0 bases from J, leaving 10 bases between. The CDR3 loop is CSVESRWANYGYTF. The CDR3 DNA reads as TGCAGCGTTGAAAGCAGGTGGGCTAACTATGGCTACACCTTC.

The rearrangement joins TRBV7-9 to TRBJ2-7; 7 nucleotides align to TRBD1. The CDR3 has 18 residues. CDR1 is SEHNR, CDR2 FQNEAQ, per germline (reference sequence). The ends lost 0 bases at V and 7 bases at J; junction bases unmatched: 18. Written as DNA, the CDR3 is TGTGCCAGCAGCTTAGCCGCAGGGGTGCGACAGGGCACAAGGGAGCAGTACTTC. This gives the protein CASSLAAGVRQGTREQYF.

The chain carries TRBV3-1 and TRBJ2-1; D is undetermined. Germline V gene data show CDR1 as LGHDT and CDR2 as YNNKEL (reference sequence). CDR3 length: 11 residues. The V end lost 3 bases, the J end lost 9 bases, and 6 bases lay between the germline ends. This CDR3 is CASSHGVEQFF. DNA for the CDR3: TGTGCCAGCAGCCATGGAGTTGAGCAGTTCTTC.

The CDR3 DNA sequence: TGTGCCAGCAGCCCTCCTAGCGGGAGGGCCCCATTCAATGAGCAGTTCTTC. Protein product: CASSPPSGRAPFNEQFF. The chain uses TRBV6-2 or TRBV6-3 and TRBJ2-1, with 12 bases aligning to TRBD2. V lost 6 bases, J lost 6 bases, and 12 bases stayed unmatched. The length of the CDR3 is 17 residues. Germline V CDR1 and CDR2: MNHEY, SVGEGT.

V and J are TRBV6-1 and TRBJ2-3, with 9 positions matching TRBD1. The germline CDR1 and CDR2 sequences are MNHNS and SASEGT. The CDR3 sequence is 16 residues long. With V trimmed by 5 bases and J by 2 bases, 8 bases remained unmatched. The CDR3 nucleotides read TGTGCCAGCAGTCTTGCCGGGACAGGGTACACAGATACGCAGTATTTT. Its translation: CASSLAGTGYTDTQYF.

The chain uses TRBV5-1 and TRBJ2-7; D is uncertain. CDR3 length equals 13 residues. Germline V gene sequence: CDR1 SGHRS, CDR2 YFSETQ. V lost 5 bases to trimming and J lost 2 bases, with 11 bases between them. In DNA form, the CDR3 reads TGCGCCAGCAGGAGACTGCCTACCTACGAGCAGTACTTC. It yields the protein CASRRLPTYEQYF. Combining the CDR3 with reference TRBV5-1 and TRBJ2-7 gives the whole variable domain KAGVTQTPRYLIKTRGQQVTLSCSPISGHRSVSWYQQTPGQGLQFLFEYFSETQRNKGNFPGRFSGRQFSNSRSEMNVSTLELGDSALYLCASRRLPTYEQYFGPGTRLTVT.

The J gene is TRBJ2-6, the V gene TRBV5-4; D possibly corresponds to TRBD1 (6 bases). The CDR3 length is 17 residues. Trimming pared 1 base from V and 0 bases from J, leaving 11 bases between. Germline loops: CDR1 SGHNT, CDR2 YYREEE (reference sequence). The CDR3 nucleotides are TGTGCCAGCAGCTTGAAGGGGGTACCCTCTGGGGCCAACGTCCTGACTTTC. It translates to CASSLKGVPSGANVLTF.

The rearrangement uses TRBV6-1 and TRBJ2-3; D gene unclear. V was trimmed by 3 bases and J by 5 bases, leaving 6 bases between them. Germline lookup yields CDR1 MNHNS and CDR2 SASEGT. The CDR3 sequence is 12 residues long. CDR3: CASSDKGDTQYF. CDR3 DNA sequence: TGTGCCAGCAGTGATAAAGGAGATACGCAGTATTTT.

The gene calls are TRBV4-2 and TRBJ2-2; 8 nucleotides line up with TRBD1. Germline V gene sequence: CDR1 LGHNA, CDR2 YNFKEQ. J was trimmed by 4 bases and V by 6 bases; bases with no gene match: 4. The CDR3 totals 14 residues. CDR3 amino acids: CASSMDRATGELFF. CDR3 nucleotides: TGTGCCAGCAGTATGGACAGGGCCACCGGGGAGCTGTTTTTT.

The chain employs TRBV29-1 and TRBJ2-5; TRBD1 aligns across 9 bases. CDR3 length: 13 amino acids. CDR1 SQVTM and CDR2 ANQGSEA come from the germline V gene. Unmatched junction bases numbered 6, after V lost 3 bases and J lost 7 bases. The CDR3 spells CSVDPDRGGTQYF. The CDR3 DNA reads as TGCAGCGTTGACCCGGACAGGGGAGGGACCCAGTACTTC.

This chain joins TRBV12-3 or TRBV12-4 and TRBJ1-2; 8 bases align to TRBD1. CDR3 length: 14 amino acids. J was trimmed by 6 bases and V by 6 bases; bases with no gene match: 9. DNA of the CDR3: TGTGCCAGCAGGACCGGGACAGGTCTTCATGGCTACACCTTC. It specifies CASRTGTGLHGYTF.

V usage is TRBV15 and J usage is TRBJ2-5, with 10 bases fitting TRBD2. The V segment lost 4 bases and the J segment 5 bases; nucleotides outside the gene matches: 7. CDR3 size: 15 residues. Germline CDR1 reads LNHNV; CDR2 reads YYDKDF (reference sequence). The CDR3 DNA reads as TGTGCCACCAGCAACCCTAGCGGGAGCTTGGAGACCCAGTACTTC. It translates to CATSNPSGSLETQYF.

This rearrangement joins TRBV9 to TRBJ2-2; D unresolved. Germline-derived CDR1 and CDR2 are SGDLS and YYNGEE. V was pared by 4 bases and J by 4 bases, with 8 bases between. CDR3 size: 13 residues. As DNA, the CDR3 is TGTGCCAGCAGCACGGATGTCACCGGGGAGCTGTTTTTT. Encoded protein: CASSTDVTGELFF.

The chain recombines TRBV6-2 or TRBV6-3 with TRBJ2-5; D could derive from TRBD1 or TRBD2 (5 bases each). V dropped 8 bases and J dropped 3 bases, with 22 bases sitting between them. From germline, CDR1 is MNHEY and CDR2 SVGEGT. The CDR3 runs to 16 residues. This CDR3 is CASRGLRARIEETQYF. CDR3 nucleotides: TGTGCCAGCCGGGGCCTGCGAGCCCGGATTGAAGAGACCCAGTACTTC.

The genes are TRBV12-3 or TRBV12-4 and TRBJ1-2; D gene unclear. Trimming removed 7 bases at V and 0 bases at J, with 12 bases between. The CDR3 has 14 amino acids. CDR3 nucleotides: TGTGCCAGCATCGAATCGGGTGCTAACTATGGCTACACCTTC. Protein: CASIESGANYGYTF.

This chain links TRBV29-1 with TRBJ2-3; unclear D gene. Trimming pared 4 bases from V and 5 bases from J, leaving 10 bases between. The CDR3 spans 12 residues. Looked up from germline, CDR1 is SQVTM and CDR2 is ANQGSEA. The CDR3 coding sequence is TGCAGCGTTGGGGTCTCGCGAGATACGCAGTATTTT. It is translated as CSVGVSRDTQYF.

The gene calls are TRBV28 and TRBJ2-7, with D hard to call. Trimming took 6 bases from V and 0 from J, leaving 3 bases between them. From germline, CDR1 is MDHEN and CDR2 SYDVKM. The CDR3 sequence is 11 residues long. The DNA of the CDR3 is TGTGCCAGCAGGCACTCCTACGAGCAGTACTTC. It translates to CASRHSYEQYF. The full variable domain, in which reference TRBV28 and TRBJ2-7 provide the parts outside the CDR3, is DVKVTQSSRYLVKRTGEKVFLECVQDMDHENMFWYRQDPGLGLRLIYFSYDVKMKEKGDIPEGYSVSREKKERFSLILESASTNQTSMYLCASRHSYEQYFGPGTRLTVT.

The chain uses TRBV30 and TRBJ1-1; D is unresolved. The CDR3 length is 13 residues. The V and J ends lost 2 bases and 1 base respectively, with 8 bases between them. The germline V gene encodes CDR1 GTSNPN and CDR2 SVGIG (reference sequence). CDR3 in DNA: TGTGCCTGGAGTATCACCAGGAACACTGAAGCTTTCTTT. It yields the protein CAWSITRNTEAFF.

This clonotype was picked up one time. The V call is TRBV27, the J call TRBJ2-7, with D perhaps TRBD2 (6 bases). Trimming shortened V by 6 bases and J by 1 base, and 16 bases separated the two germline ends. CDR3 length: 15 amino acids. The V gene's germline CDR1 is MNHEY and CDR2 SMNVEV (reference sequence). The DNA of the CDR3 is TGTGCCAGCAGCCGATCGGGACTGGGATCCTACGAGCAGTACTTC. Translating gives CASSRSGLGSYEQYF.

The sample holds one count of this clonotype. The chain carries TRBV4-3 and TRBJ2-7, with D possibly matching TRBD2 (6 bases). The V gene's germline CDR1 is LGHNA and CDR2 YSLEER. The CDR3 spans 15 residues. V lost 0 bases and J 7 bases, leaving 16 bases between the germline ends. CDR3 sequence: CASSQDSLARSEQYF. The CDR3 DNA is TGCGCCAGCAGCCAAGATTCACTAGCCAGAAGTGAGCAGTACTTC.